The source of this TCR beta chain is a study of T cell changes during pregnancy in multiple sclerosis. Profiled with immunoSEQ multiplex PCR; TCRdb holds only in-frame clones, not every one. There are tens of thousands of clones in the sample; around 90% occur only once, and about 2% lies in the top ten. CDR3 length: 13 residues. From germline, CDR1 is MNHEY and CDR2 SMNVEV (reference sequence). Deletions cut 5 bases from V and 6 bases from J, with 12 bases between. The clonotype comes from a female donor with multiple sclerosis, enrolled in a pregnancy study. The genes are TRBV27 and TRBJ2-3; D is possibly TRBD1 (6 bases). Here the sequenced sample was peripheral blood, taken in the second trimester of pregnancy. DNA of the CDR3: TGTGCCAGCAGTGACCAGGGGCGGGATACGCAGTATTTT. As protein: CASSDQGRDTQYF.